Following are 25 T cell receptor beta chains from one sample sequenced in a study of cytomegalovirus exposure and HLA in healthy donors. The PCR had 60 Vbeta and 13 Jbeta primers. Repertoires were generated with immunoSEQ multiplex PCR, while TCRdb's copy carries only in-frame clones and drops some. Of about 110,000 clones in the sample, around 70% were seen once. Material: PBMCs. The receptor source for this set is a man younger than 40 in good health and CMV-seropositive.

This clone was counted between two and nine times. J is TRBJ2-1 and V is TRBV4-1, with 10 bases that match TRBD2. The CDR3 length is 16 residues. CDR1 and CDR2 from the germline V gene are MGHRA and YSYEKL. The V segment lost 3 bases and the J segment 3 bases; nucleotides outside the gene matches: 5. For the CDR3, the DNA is TGCGCCAGCAGCCATCTTACTAGCGGGGACTACAATGAGCAGTTCTTC. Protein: CASSHLTSGDYNEQFF.

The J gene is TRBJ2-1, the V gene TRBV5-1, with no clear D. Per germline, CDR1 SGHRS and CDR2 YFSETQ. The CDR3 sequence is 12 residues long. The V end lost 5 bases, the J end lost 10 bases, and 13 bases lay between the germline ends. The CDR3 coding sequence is TGCGCCAGCAGTGAGGTGCCCGGGGAGCAGTTCTTC. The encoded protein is CASSEVPGEQFF.

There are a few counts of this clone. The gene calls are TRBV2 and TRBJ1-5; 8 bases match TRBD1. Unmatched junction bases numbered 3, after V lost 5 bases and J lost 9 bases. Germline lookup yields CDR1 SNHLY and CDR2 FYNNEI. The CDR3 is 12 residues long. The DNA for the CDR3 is TGTGCCAGCAGTTTACAGGGGGGGCCCCAGCATTTT. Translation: CASSLQGGPQHF.

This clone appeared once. Written as DNA, the CDR3 is TGTGCCAGCAGCCAAGCCGGACTAGCGGGAACCACCGGGGCAGATACGCAGTATTTT. It encodes CASSQAGLAGTTGADTQYF. The rearrangement uses TRBV4-2 and TRBJ2-3; 12 nucleotides agree with TRBD2. The trim removed 1 base at V and 4 bases at J, leaving 12 bases unmatched. The CDR3 contains 19 residues. Germline V lookup: CDR1 LGHNA, CDR2 YNFKEQ.

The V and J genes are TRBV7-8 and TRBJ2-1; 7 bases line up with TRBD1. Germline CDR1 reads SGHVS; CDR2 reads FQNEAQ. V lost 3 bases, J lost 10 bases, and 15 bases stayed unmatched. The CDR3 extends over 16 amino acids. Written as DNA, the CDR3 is TGTGCCAGCAGCTTCCCCCTGGTAGGGCCCAGGGGGGAGCAGTTCTTC. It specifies CASSFPLVGPRGEQFF.

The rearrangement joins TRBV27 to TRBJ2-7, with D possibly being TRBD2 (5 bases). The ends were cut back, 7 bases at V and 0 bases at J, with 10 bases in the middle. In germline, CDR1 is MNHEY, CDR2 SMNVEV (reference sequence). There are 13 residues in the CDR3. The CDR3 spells CASKYGVSYEQYF. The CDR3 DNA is TGTGCCAGCAAGTACGGGGTCTCCTACGAGCAGTACTTC.

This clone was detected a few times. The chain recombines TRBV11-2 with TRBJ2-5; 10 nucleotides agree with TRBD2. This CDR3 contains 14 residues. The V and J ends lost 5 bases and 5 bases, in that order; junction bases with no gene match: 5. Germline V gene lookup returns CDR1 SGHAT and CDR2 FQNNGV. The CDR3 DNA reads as TGTGCCAGCAGCGTTAGCGGGGGGCGGGAGACCCAGTACTTC. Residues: CASSVSGGRETQYF.

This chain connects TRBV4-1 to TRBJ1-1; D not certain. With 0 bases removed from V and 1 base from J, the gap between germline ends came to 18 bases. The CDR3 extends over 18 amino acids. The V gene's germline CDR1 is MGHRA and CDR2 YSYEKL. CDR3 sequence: CASSQEGRARQENTEAFF. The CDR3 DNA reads TGCGCCAGCAGCCAAGAAGGTCGAGCACGCCAGGAGAACACTGAAGCTTTCTTT.

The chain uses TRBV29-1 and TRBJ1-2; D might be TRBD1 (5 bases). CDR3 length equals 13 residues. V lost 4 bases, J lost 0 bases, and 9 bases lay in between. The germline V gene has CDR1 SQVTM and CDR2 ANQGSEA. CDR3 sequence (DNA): TGCAGCGTTGGCAGGGACTCTAACTATGGCTACACCTTC. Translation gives CSVGRDSNYGYTF.

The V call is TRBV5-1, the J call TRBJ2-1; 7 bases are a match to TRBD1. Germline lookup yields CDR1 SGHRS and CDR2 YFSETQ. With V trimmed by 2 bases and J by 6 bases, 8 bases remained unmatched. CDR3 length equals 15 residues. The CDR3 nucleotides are TGCGCCAGCAGCTTTTTTGACAGGGAAAGCAATGAGCAGTTCTTC. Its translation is CASSFFDRESNEQFF.

CDR3 nucleotides: TGTGCCAGCAGCGTCCGGGACAGAACCTACAATGAGCAGTTCTTC. Protein sequence: CASSVRDRTYNEQFF. The chain links TRBV9 to TRBJ2-1, with 7 bases that match TRBD1. The CDR3 runs to 15 residues. Germline-derived CDR1 and CDR2 are SGDLS and YYNGEE. Unmatched junction bases numbered 4, after V lost 2 bases and J lost 2 bases.

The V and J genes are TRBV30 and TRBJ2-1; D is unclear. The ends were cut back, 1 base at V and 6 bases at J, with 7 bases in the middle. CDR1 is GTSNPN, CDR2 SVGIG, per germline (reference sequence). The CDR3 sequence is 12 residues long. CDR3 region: CAWSAAGNEQFF. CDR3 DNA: TGTGCCTGGAGTGCCGCAGGCAATGAGCAGTTCTTC.

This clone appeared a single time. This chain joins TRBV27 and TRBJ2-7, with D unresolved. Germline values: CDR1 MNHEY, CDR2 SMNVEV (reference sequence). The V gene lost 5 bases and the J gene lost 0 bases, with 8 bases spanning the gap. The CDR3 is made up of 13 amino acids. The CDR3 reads CASSPQASYEQYF. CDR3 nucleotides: TGTGCCAGCAGTCCCCAGGCCTCCTACGAGCAGTACTTC.

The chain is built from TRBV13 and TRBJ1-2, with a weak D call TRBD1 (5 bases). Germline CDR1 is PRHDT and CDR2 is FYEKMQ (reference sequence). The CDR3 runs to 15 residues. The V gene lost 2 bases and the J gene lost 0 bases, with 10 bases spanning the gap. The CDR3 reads CASSLRRQSNYGYTF. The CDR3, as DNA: TGTGCCAGCAGCTTAAGGAGACAGTCTAACTATGGCTACACCTTC.

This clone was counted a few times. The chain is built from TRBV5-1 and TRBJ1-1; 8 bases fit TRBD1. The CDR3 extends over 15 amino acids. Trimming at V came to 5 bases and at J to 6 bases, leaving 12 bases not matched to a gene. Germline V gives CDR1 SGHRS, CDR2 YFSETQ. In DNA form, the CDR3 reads TGCGCCAGCAGTAAAAACGGACAGGGAAACGCTGAAGCTTTCTTT. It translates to CASSKNGQGNAEAFF.

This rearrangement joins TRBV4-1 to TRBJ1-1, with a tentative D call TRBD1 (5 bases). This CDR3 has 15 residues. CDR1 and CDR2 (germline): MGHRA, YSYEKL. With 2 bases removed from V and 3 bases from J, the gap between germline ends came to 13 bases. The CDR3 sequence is CASSQSYRGDTEAFF. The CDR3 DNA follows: TGCGCCAGCAGCCAAAGTTACCGGGGGGACACTGAAGCTTTCTTT.

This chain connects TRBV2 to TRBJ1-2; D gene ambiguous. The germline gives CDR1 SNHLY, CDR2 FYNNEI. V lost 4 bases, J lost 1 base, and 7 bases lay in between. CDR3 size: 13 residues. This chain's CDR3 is CASSAQINYGYTF. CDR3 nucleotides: TGTGCCAGCAGTGCGCAGATTAACTATGGCTACACCTTC. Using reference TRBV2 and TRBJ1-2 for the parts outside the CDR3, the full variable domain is EPEVTQTPSHQVTQMGQEVILRCVPISNHLYFYWYRQILGQKVEFLVSFYNNEISEKSEIFDDQFSVERPDGSNFTLKIRSTKLEDSAMYFCASSAQINYGYTFGSGTRLTVV.

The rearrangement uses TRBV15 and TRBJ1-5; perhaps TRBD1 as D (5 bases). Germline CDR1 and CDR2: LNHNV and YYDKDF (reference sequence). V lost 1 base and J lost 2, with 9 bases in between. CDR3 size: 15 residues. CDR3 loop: CATSRGGRGNQPQHF. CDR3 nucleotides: TGTGCCACCAGCAGAGGAGGCAGGGGCAATCAGCCCCAGCATTTT.

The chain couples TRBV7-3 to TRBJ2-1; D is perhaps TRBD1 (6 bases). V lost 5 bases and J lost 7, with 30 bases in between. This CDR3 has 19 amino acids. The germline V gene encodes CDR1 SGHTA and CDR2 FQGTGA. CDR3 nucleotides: TGTGCCAGCAGCCCCTGGGGGACAACCTTTCCCCCTCCGGGAAATGAGCAGTTCTTC. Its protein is CASSPWGTTFPPPGNEQFF.

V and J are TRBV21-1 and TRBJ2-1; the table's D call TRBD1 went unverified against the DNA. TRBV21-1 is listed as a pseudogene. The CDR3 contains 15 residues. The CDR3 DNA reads TGTGCCAGCAGCAAAGATGAGACACAGTACAATGAGCAGTTCTTC. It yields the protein CASSKDETQYNEQFF.

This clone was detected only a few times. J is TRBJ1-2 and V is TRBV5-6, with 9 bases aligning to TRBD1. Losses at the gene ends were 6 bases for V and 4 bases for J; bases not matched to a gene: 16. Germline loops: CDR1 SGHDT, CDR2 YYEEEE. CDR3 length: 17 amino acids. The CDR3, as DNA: TGTGCCAGCACCGAAAATACAGGGGGCATCCAATTCTATGGCTACACCTTC. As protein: CASTENTGGIQFYGYTF.

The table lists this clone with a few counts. CDR3: CASSVAEGGALNEQFF. The CDR3 DNA follows: TGTGCCAGCAGCGTAGCTGAAGGGGGCGCCTTGAATGAGCAGTTCTTC. The chain recombines TRBV9 with TRBJ2-1, with 7 bases lining up with TRBD1. This CDR3 is 16 amino acids long. J gave up 7 bases and V 0 bases, and 10 bases lay outside the gene matches. Per the germline V gene, CDR1 is SGDLS and CDR2 is YYNGEE. The full variable domain, in which reference TRBV9 and TRBJ2-1 provide the parts outside the CDR3, is DSGVTQTPKHLITATGQRVTLRCSPRSGDLSVYWYQQSLDQGLQFLIQYYNGEERAKGNILERFSAQQFPDLHSELNLSSLELGDSALYFCASSVAEGGALNEQFFGPGTRLTVL.

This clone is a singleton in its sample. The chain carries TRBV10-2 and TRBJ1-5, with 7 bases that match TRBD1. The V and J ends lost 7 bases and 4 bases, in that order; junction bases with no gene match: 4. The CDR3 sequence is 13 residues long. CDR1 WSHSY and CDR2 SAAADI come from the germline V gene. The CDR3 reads CASTPTGNQPQHF. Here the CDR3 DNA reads TGCGCCAGCACGCCGACAGGGAATCAGCCCCAGCATTTT.

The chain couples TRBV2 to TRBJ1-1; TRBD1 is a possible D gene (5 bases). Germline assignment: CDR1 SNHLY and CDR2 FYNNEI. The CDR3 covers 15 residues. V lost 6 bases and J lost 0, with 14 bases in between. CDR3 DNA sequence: TGTGCCAGCAGCGCGGGACGGACCATGAACACTGAAGCTTTCTTT. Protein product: CASSAGRTMNTEAFF.

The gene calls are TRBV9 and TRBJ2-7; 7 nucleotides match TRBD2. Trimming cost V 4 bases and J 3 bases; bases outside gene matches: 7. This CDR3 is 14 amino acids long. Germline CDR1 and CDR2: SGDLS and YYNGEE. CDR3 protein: CASSPGGSGYEQYV. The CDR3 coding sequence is TGTGCCAGCAGCCCCGGGGGGAGTGGCTACGAGCAGTACGTC.